A single sample gave rise to the 15 T cell receptor beta chains below, sequenced in a study of blood T cell repertoires in COVID-19. TCRdb keeps only in-frame clones here, not all; method: immunoSEQ multiplex PCR. The sample lists 200,000 to 250,000 clones, about 90% occurring once. Source material: PBMCs or T cells enriched from blood (not recorded which). These TCRs come from a woman aged 50 to 65 in a cohort exposed to, infected with or recovered from COVID-19 (not recorded which).

Concerning this clone itself: The same CDR3 also results from other DNA sequences found in this sample. The chain combines TRBV18 with TRBJ1-2, with D possibly TRBD1 on 5 matching bases. V lost 3 bases and J 4 bases, leaving 9 bases between the germline ends. There are 13 residues in the CDR3. Germline V gives CDR1 KGHSH, CDR2 LQKENI. CDR3: CASSPDKIYGYTF. The CDR3, as DNA: TGTGCCAGCTCACCGGACAAAATCTATGGCTACACCTTC.

In this sample, this clone turned up once. CDR3 region: CASSLATGSGYTF. CDR3 coding DNA: TGTGCCAGCAGTTTAGCGACAGGTTCTGGCTACACCTTC. The rearrangement links TRBV12-3 or TRBV12-4 to TRBJ1-2; D is perhaps TRBD1 (6 bases). Trimming took off 0 bases at V and 7 bases at J, with 9 bases between the two ends. This CDR3 contains 13 residues.

This clone was detected only a few times. The rearrangement uses TRBV21-1 and TRBJ2-1; the D segment call TRBD2 is taken from the table without a DNA check. TRBV21-1 corresponds to a pseudogene. This CDR3 region has 15 residues. CDR3 protein: CASSKGRRVINEQFF. The CDR3 nucleotides are TGTGCCAGCAGCAAAGGGAGACGGGTAATTAATGAGCAGTTCTTC.

The chain has TRBV18 and TRBJ1-6; no firm D call. V was trimmed by 3 bases and J by 8 bases, leaving 8 bases between them. Germline lookup yields CDR1 KGHSH and CDR2 LQKENI. The length of the CDR3 is 13 residues. CDR3 sequence (DNA): TGTGCCAGCTCACCCGGGGTCGATTCACCCCTCCACTTT. Residues: CASSPGVDSPLHF.

The chain couples TRBV27 to TRBJ2-1; 9 bases are a match to TRBD1. Unmatched junction bases numbered 9, after V lost 5 bases and J lost 4 bases. Germline values: CDR1 MNHEY, CDR2 SMNVEV (reference sequence). The CDR3 contains 16 residues. The CDR3 sequence is CASSHYRTGAYNEQFF. For the CDR3, the DNA is TGTGCCAGCAGTCATTATCGGACAGGGGCGTACAATGAGCAGTTCTTC.

The rearrangement links TRBV6-2 or TRBV6-3 to TRBJ2-4; no clear D gene. The CDR3 extends over 14 amino acids. Deletions cut 6 bases from V and 2 bases from J, with 11 bases between. The V gene's germline CDR1 is MNHEY and CDR2 SVGEGT. The CDR3 is CASSLPKTKNIQYF. CDR3 DNA sequence: TGTGCCAGCAGCCTGCCTAAAACCAAAAACATTCAGTACTTC.

The V call is TRBV30, the J call TRBJ2-7; possible D gene TRBD2, 5 bases. This CDR3 is built from 14 residues. Between the trimmed V and J ends, which lost 2 bases and 3 bases, there was a span of 14 bases. In germline, CDR1 is GTSNPN, CDR2 SVGIG (reference sequence). The CDR3 bases are TGTGCCTGGAGTCGTGGAGGAATTGGCTACGAGCAGTACTTC. Amino acids: CAWSRGGIGYEQYF.

The V gene is TRBV9, the J gene TRBJ1-4; D perhaps matches TRBD1 (5 bases). CDR1 and CDR2 (germline): SGDLS, YYNGEE. Trimming cost V 3 bases and J 0 bases, with 12 bases left between them. The CDR3 is 16 residues long. The CDR3 DNA follows: TGTGCCAGCAGCGCCCGGGGGGTTGCAACTAATGAAAAACTGTTTTTT. Protein product: CASSARGVATNEKLFF.

This chain connects TRBV29-1 to TRBJ2-1; no reliable D call. The CDR3 sequence is 11 residues long. Per germline, CDR1 SQVTM and CDR2 ANQGSEA. The V gene lost 4 bases and the J gene lost 9 bases, with 10 bases spanning the gap. The DNA of the CDR3 is TGCAGCGTTGCCCCGGGTATTGAGCAGTTCTTC. It encodes CSVAPGIEQFF.

This clone occurred once. V gene TRBV11-1 combines with J gene TRBJ2-7, with 9 bases identical to TRBD1. Per germline, CDR1 SGHAT and CDR2 FQDESV (reference sequence). The CDR3 runs 15 residues. V trimming: 5 bases; J trimming: 1 base; junction bases outside the gene matches: 6. The CDR3 protein is CASSRTQGASYEQYF. CDR3 nucleotides: TGTGCCAGCAGCCGGACACAGGGGGCTTCCTACGAGCAGTACTTC.

There are a few counts of this clone. This chain links TRBV6-5 with TRBJ2-7, with a tentative D call TRBD2 (6 bases). V lost 6 bases and J lost 2, with 14 bases in between. CDR1 and CDR2 (germline): MNHEY, SVGAGI. This CDR3 is built from 14 residues. The CDR3 bases are TGTGCCAGCAGCCGCTACGGGGGAGCCTACGAGCAGTACTTC. It translates to CASSRYGGAYEQYF.

In DNA form, the CDR3 reads TGCGCCAGCAGCTATAGACTAGCGGGCTCTAGCACAGATACGCAGTATTTT. Translating it yields CASSYRLAGSSTDTQYF. The chain is built from TRBV4-1 and TRBJ2-3; 10 nucleotides agree with TRBD2. The CDR3 is 17 residues long. The germline V gene has CDR1 MGHRA and CDR2 YSYEKL. J was trimmed by 0 bases and V by 5 bases; bases with no gene match: 8.

The chain's CDR3 is CASSEGRTEAFF. The CDR3 DNA reads as TGCGCCAGCAGTGAGGGTCGGACTGAAGCTTTCTTT. V gene TRBV5-1 combines with J gene TRBJ1-1; D is uncertain. The germline V and J ends were trimmed by 5 bases and 5 bases, with 10 bases remaining between them. Per germline, CDR1 SGHRS and CDR2 YFSETQ. The CDR3 spans 12 residues.

The chain employs TRBV6-5 and TRBJ1-2; a possible D gene is TRBD1 (6 bases). CDR1 is MNHEY, CDR2 SVGAGI, per germline. V was clipped by 7 bases and J by 4 bases, with 13 bases between them. CDR3 size: 13 residues. DNA for the CDR3: TGTGCCAGCAACGCAGGGGCTATCTATGGCTACACCTTC. It is translated as CASNAGAIYGYTF.

This chain uses TRBV5-1 with TRBJ2-7; 10 nucleotides agree with TRBD2. CDR3 length equals 15 residues. Trimming at V came to 0 bases and at J to 4 bases, leaving 4 bases not matched to a gene. Germline CDR1 and CDR2: SGHRS and YFSETQ. CDR3 sequence: CASSLGASGGYEQYF. In DNA form, the CDR3 reads TGCGCCAGCAGCTTGGGGGCTAGCGGGGGTTACGAGCAGTACTTC.